A single sample gave rise to the 31 T cell receptor beta chains below, sequenced in a study of patients with pleural tuberculosis. In TCRdb, the reads were re-called with MiXCR into one record per CDR3 protein. The sample shows roughly 27,000 distinct CDR3 sequences, 15% to 20% of them seen only once. The sequenced material came from peripheral blood. These receptors were obtained from a human donor with pleural tuberculosis.

There are many counts of this clonotype. V is TRBV11-1 and J is TRBJ2-7; D not resolved. CDR1 and CDR2 (germline): SGHAT, FQDESV (reference sequence). This CDR3 has 15 residues. The V gene lost 5 bases and the J gene lost 2 bases, with 16 bases spanning the gap. Here the CDR3 DNA reads TGTGCCAGCAGCGCCTCTCAGAAATTGCCCTACGAGCAGTACTTC. Its translation: CASSASQKLPYEQYF.

This clonotype showed up many times. J is TRBJ2-3 and V is TRBV4-3, with 8 positions matching TRBD2. V was pared by 4 bases and J by 4 bases, with 4 bases of the junction left unmatched. This CDR3 has 14 amino acids. Germline CDR1 is LGHNA and CDR2 is YSLEER. The CDR3 is CASSRGLAADTQYF. The DNA of the CDR3 is TGCGCCAGCAGCCGAGGACTAGCAGCAGATACGCAGTATTTT.

This clonotype has a count of ten or more. At one of its ends the junction is not consistent with the germline gene, which may arise from a read error. The chain has TRBV4-3 and TRBJ1-1; D gene ambiguous. The CDR3 spans 14 residues. Per germline, CDR1 LGHNA and CDR2 YSLEER. CDR3 loop: CASNQEHMNTEAFF. CDR3 in DNA: TGCGCCAGCAACCAAGAGCATATGAACACTGAAGCTTTCTTT.

This clonotype was found a few times. Since a much larger clone is just one base distant, this may be a read error. The final CDR3 position lacks the conserved phenylalanine or tryptophan, pointing to a likely read error. This sequence joins TRBV3-1 and TRBJ1-6; 7 nucleotides agree with TRBD1. The length of the CDR3 is 18 residues. Losses at the gene ends were 0 bases for V and 5 bases for J; bases not matched to a gene: 10. CDR1 and CDR2 (germline): LGHDT, YNNKEL (reference sequence). The CDR3 nucleotides read TGTGCCAGCAGCCAAGATCGCTATCGGGACAGCAATAATTCACCCCTCCACCTT. Amino acids: CASSQDRYRDSNNSPLHL.

This clonotype has a count of ten or more. J is TRBJ2-3 and V is TRBV5-1; a weak D match, TRBD1 (5 bases). The CDR3 extends over 12 amino acids. Trimming shortened V by 4 bases and J by 6 bases, and 9 bases separated the two germline ends. The germline gives CDR1 SGHRS, CDR2 YFSETQ. CDR3 nucleotide sequence: TGCGCCAGCAGCCTAAGACAGGATACGCAGTATTTT. Translated, it gives CASSLRQDTQYF.

The chain recombines TRBV6-6 with TRBJ1-1, with 7 bases identical to TRBD1. CDR1 and CDR2 (germline): MNHNY, SVGAGI (reference sequence). V lost 2 bases, J lost 11 bases, and 11 bases stayed unmatched. The CDR3 extends over 14 amino acids. The CDR3 nucleotides are TGTGCCAGCAGTTACCCCGGGACAGCCCGCCAGGCTTTCTTT. Its protein product is CASSYPGTARQAFF.

This clonotype appeared many times. This chain joins TRBV10-3 and TRBJ2-3; D ambiguous. There are 14 residues in the CDR3. V lost 3 bases and J 0 bases, leaving 7 bases between the germline ends. Germline values: CDR1 ENHRY, CDR2 SYGVKD. CDR3 sequence: CAISELRSTDTQYF. For the CDR3, the DNA is TGTGCCATCAGTGAATTGAGAAGCACAGATACGCAGTATTTT.

The table lists this clonotype with many counts. The gene calls are TRBV12-3 or TRBV12-4 and TRBJ2-5, with a possible D match to TRBD2 (6 bases). The germline V and J ends were trimmed by 6 bases and 5 bases, with 13 bases remaining between them. The CDR3 loop spans 13 amino acids. The chain's CDR3 is CASSSTGVETQYF. CDR3 nucleotides: TGTGCCAGCAGCTCGACGGGGGTCGAGACCCAGTACTTC.

Remarks on this clonotype: A much larger clone is a single base away; this may be a read error. The V and J genes are TRBV12-3 or TRBV12-4 and TRBJ2-1, with D possibly TRBD2 on 6 matching bases. The CDR3 is 12 residues long. V lost 6 bases and J lost 10, with 13 bases in between. CDR3 loop: CASSLRGDEQFF. The CDR3 bases are TGTGCCAGCAGCCTGCGCGGGGACGAGCAGTTCTTC.

This clonotype appeared many times. The chain couples TRBV19 to TRBJ2-1, with unresolved D. Germline V gives CDR1 LNHDA, CDR2 SQIVND (reference sequence). Deletions cut 5 bases from V and 6 bases from J, with 8 bases between. The CDR3 is 12 amino acids. For the CDR3, the DNA is TGTGCCAGTAGTCCCCACGCCAATGAGCAGTTCTTC. It encodes CASSPHANEQFF.

In its sample, this clonotype was seen many times. The genes are TRBV7-2 and TRBJ2-3, with D perhaps TRBD1 or TRBD2 (6 bases each). Germline V gives CDR1 SGHTA, CDR2 FQGNSA. V shed 0 bases and J shed 5 bases, with 12 bases lying between them. The CDR3 covers 15 residues. CDR3 nucleotide sequence: TGTGCCAGCAGCTTAGCGTGGGGGGCGGTAGATACGCAGTATTTT. Its translation is CASSLAWGAVDTQYF.

This clonotype was seen many times. The rearrangement uses TRBV27 and TRBJ2-1, with 7 bases matching TRBD2. CDR3 length: 13 amino acids. The ends lost 5 bases at V and 14 bases at J; junction bases unmatched: 12. The germline V gene encodes CDR1 MNHEY and CDR2 SMNVEV (reference sequence). The CDR3 reads CASSLTGLVQEFF. CDR3 nucleotide sequence: TGTGCCAGCAGTCTCACCGGACTAGTCCAGGAGTTCTTC.

The table lists this clonotype with many counts. This rearrangement joins TRBV7-2 to TRBJ1-3, with TRBD1 matching 12 bases. CDR1 SGHTA and CDR2 FQGNSA come from the germline V gene. Losses at the gene ends were 6 bases for V and 2 bases for J; bases not matched to a gene: 8. The CDR3 loop spans 17 amino acids. DNA of the CDR3: TGTGCCAGCAGGTCCGGGACAGGGGGCGCGACTGGAAACACCATATATTTT. Translated, it gives CASRSGTGGATGNTIYF.

This clonotype has at least ten counts. The chain recombines TRBV3-1 with TRBJ2-2; no reliable D call. V lost 4 bases and J 2 bases, leaving 11 bases between the germline ends. The CDR3 has 15 amino acids. Per the germline V gene, CDR1 is LGHDT and CDR2 is YNNKEL (reference sequence). The CDR3, as DNA: TGTGCCAGCAGCCCCAAGGTCGGAAACACCGGGGAGCTGTTTTTT. Its translation: CASSPKVGNTGELFF.

By its share, this clonotype is medium-sized. The rearrangement links TRBV27 to TRBJ2-7, with D possibly being TRBD1 (6 bases). Trimming removed 5 bases from V and 1 base from J, with 9 bases in between. The germline gives CDR1 MNHEY, CDR2 SMNVEV (reference sequence). This CDR3 contains 13 residues. The chain's CDR3 is CASSKDSSYEQYF. The CDR3 nucleotides are TGTGCCAGCAGTAAGGACAGTTCCTACGAGCAGTACTTC.

This clonotype was seen ten or more times. The chain recombines TRBV7-9 with TRBJ2-5, with TRBD1 identical over 7 bases. The V segment lost 3 bases and the J segment 5 bases; nucleotides outside the gene matches: 9. The CDR3 is 15 amino acids. Germline CDR1 reads SEHNR; CDR2 reads FQNEAQ (reference sequence). The CDR3 sequence is CASSFQGGLGETQYF. In nucleotides, the CDR3 is TGTGCCAGCAGCTTCCAAGGGGGCCTGGGGGAGACCCAGTACTTC.

This clonotype has a count of ten or more. The CDR3 DNA reads TGTGCCAGCAGCGTACAGGGACATGAGCAGTTCTTC. Protein sequence: CASSVQGHEQFF. The chain combines TRBV7-2 with TRBJ2-1; the D gene is possibly TRBD1 (6 bases). CDR1 SGHTA and CDR2 FQGNSA come from the germline V gene. The CDR3 is made up of 12 amino acids. V gave up 5 bases and J gave up 8 bases, with 10 bases separating them.

This clonotype has a count of ten or more. The gene calls are TRBV19 and TRBJ2-1; D gene ambiguous. With 3 bases removed from V and 0 bases from J, the gap between germline ends came to 3 bases. Germline CDR1 LNHDA, CDR2 SQIVND (reference sequence). CDR3 size: 13 residues. The CDR3 region is CASSIDSYNEQFF. CDR3 nucleotide sequence: TGTGCCAGTAGTATCGACTCCTACAATGAGCAGTTCTTC.

With regard to this clonotype: The junction shows a germline mismatch at one end, possibly a read error. V gene TRBV14 combines with J gene TRBJ1-1; tentative D call: TRBD1 (5 bases). The germline V gene has CDR1 SGHDN and CDR2 FVKESK. CDR3 length: 13 amino acids. Here the CDR3 reads CASSQDRDTEALF. CDR3 DNA sequence: TGCGCCAGCAGCCAAGACAGAGACACTGAAGCTCTCTTT. Using reference TRBV14 and TRBJ1-1 for the parts outside the CDR3, the full variable domain is EAGVTQFPSHSVIEKGQTVTLRCDPISGHDNLYWYRRVMGKEIKFLLHFVKESKQDESGMPNNRFLAERTGGTYSTLKVQPAELEDSGVYFCASSQDRDTEALFGQGTRLTVV.

This clonotype appeared a single time. A read error may be the cause here, since a much bigger clone is one base away. The chain couples TRBV19 to TRBJ2-5, with 9 bases identical to TRBD1. Germline CDR1 LNHDA, CDR2 SQIVND (reference sequence). The junction had 12 bases not matched to a gene; V was cut back by 7 bases and J by 9 bases. CDR3 length: 14 amino acids. This CDR3 is CASTETGGREPQYF. In DNA, the CDR3 is TGTGCCAGTACCGAAACAGGGGGCCGTGAGCCCCAGTACTTC.

This clonotype was seen ten or more times. This chain connects TRBV13 to TRBJ2-1, with TRBD1 matching over 8 bases. The trim removed 3 bases at V and 2 bases at J, leaving 0 bases unmatched. The CDR3 is made up of 14 amino acids. CDR1 is PRHDT, CDR2 FYEKMQ, per germline (reference sequence). CDR3 in amino acids: CASSFRGPYNEQFF. The CDR3 DNA follows: TGTGCCAGCAGCTTCAGGGGGCCCTACAATGAGCAGTTCTTC.

This clonotype was observed many times. The chain couples TRBV27 to TRBJ2-1; 11 bases fit TRBD2. Germline CDR1 reads MNHEY; CDR2 reads SMNVEV (reference sequence). The CDR3 contains 15 residues. With 3 bases clipped from V and 7 bases from J, the junction kept 5 bases outside the gene matches. The CDR3 nucleotides read TGTGCCAGCAGTTTCGGCCCTAGCGGGAGGAATGAGCAGTTCTTC. Translating it yields CASSFGPSGRNEQFF.

In this sample, this clonotype turned up many times. The chain recombines TRBV20-1 with TRBJ2-5; a possible D gene is TRBD2 (6 bases). Germline CDR1 is DFQATT and CDR2 is SNEGSKA (reference sequence). V gave up 2 bases and J gave up 2 bases, with 6 bases separating them. This CDR3 comprises 12 residues. In DNA, the CDR3 is TGCAGTGCTAGACGGGGGCAAGAGACCCAGTACTTC. Residues: CSARRGQETQYF.

This clonotype was observed many times. J is TRBJ1-1 and V is TRBV7-2; TRBD1 matches at 7 bases. V was pared by 0 bases and J by 5 bases, with 6 bases of the junction left unmatched. Germline CDR1 is SGHTA and CDR2 is FQGNSA. CDR3 length equals 15 residues. The CDR3 sequence is CASSLAKGAATEAFF. CDR3 bases: TGTGCCAGCAGCTTAGCGAAGGGGGCCGCTACTGAAGCTTTCTTT.

Concerning this clonotype: A read error may be the cause here, since a much bigger clone is one base away. This chain's CDR3 is CASSQEYSGGETQDF. The CDR3 region has the DNA TGCGCCAGCAGCCAGGAATATAGCGGGGGTGAGACCCAGGACTTC. J is TRBJ2-5 and V is TRBV4-3; 9 bases align to TRBD2. From germline, CDR1 is LGHNA and CDR2 YSLEER. CDR3 length equals 15 residues.

V usage is TRBV6-2 or TRBV6-3 and J usage is TRBJ2-7; D is undetermined. The germline gives CDR1 MNHEY, CDR2 SVGEGT. The CDR3 runs 12 residues. Trimming took off 6 bases at V and 1 base at J, with 7 bases between the two ends. The CDR3 here is CASRCSSYEQYF. Here the CDR3 DNA reads TGTGCCAGCAGGTGCTCATCCTACGAGCAGTACTTC.

Ten or more counts support this clonotype. The rearrangement joins TRBV7-9 to TRBJ2-7; D remains ambiguous. CDR3 length: 12 amino acids. V lost 5 bases and J 2 bases, leaving 7 bases between the germline ends. Germline V gene data show CDR1 as SEHNR and CDR2 as FQNEAQ (reference sequence). The CDR3 DNA sequence: TGTGCCAGCAGCCAGACAACCTACGAGCAGTACTTC. Amino acid sequence: CASSQTTYEQYF. Filled out from reference TRBV7-9 and TRBJ2-7, the complete variable domain reads DTGVSQNPRHKITKRGQNVTFRCDPISEHNRLYWYRQTLGQGPEFLTYFQNEAQLEKSRLLSDRFSAERPKGSFSTLEIQRTEQGDSAMYLCASSQTTYEQYFGPGTRLTVT.

As for this clonotype: This clone may be a read error of a much larger clone one base away. The rearrangement links TRBV2 to TRBJ2-1; D remains ambiguous. CDR1 is SNHLY, CDR2 FYNNEI, per germline. This CDR3 is 11 amino acids long. The CDR3 DNA reads TGTGCCAGCAGTGGTCACAATGGGCAGTTCTTC. The encoded protein is CASSGHNGQFF. Based on the CDR3 plus reference TRBV2 and TRBJ2-1, the full variable domain is EPEVTQTPSHQVTQMGQEVILRCVPISNHLYFYWYRQILGQKVEFLVSFYNNEISEKSEIFDDQFSVERPDGSNFTLKIRSTKLEDSAMYFCASSGHNGQFFGPGTRLTVL.

This clonotype was seen ten or more times. This sequence joins TRBV6-6 and TRBJ2-7, with D unresolved. This CDR3 contains 13 residues. Germline values: CDR1 MNHNY, CDR2 SVGAGI (reference sequence). Deletions cut 2 bases from V and 0 bases from J, with 5 bases between. The CDR3 DNA reads as TGTGCCAGCAGTTACGCGATCTCCTACGAGCAGTACTTC. This sequence encodes CASSYAISYEQYF.

As to this clonotype: This could be a read error, since a much larger clone is one nucleotide away. The chain joins TRBV7-9 to TRBJ1-5, with 8 bases that match TRBD1. The CDR3 extends over 15 amino acids. In germline, CDR1 is SEHNR, CDR2 FQNEAQ (reference sequence). CDR3 protein: CASSLGTGLNRPQHF. The CDR3 DNA reads TGTGCCAGCAGCTTAGGGACAGGGCTAAATCGGCCCCAGCATTTT.

A note on this clonotype: A much larger clone lies a single base off, so this may be a read error. The chain links TRBV2 to TRBJ2-7; D remains unclear. Trimming removed 2 bases at V and 4 bases at J, with 9 bases between. Germline V gene data show CDR1 as SNHLY and CDR2 as FYNNEI. CDR3 length: 13 residues. CDR3 sequence reads: CASSERAGYEQYF. As DNA, the CDR3 is TGTGCCAGCAGTGAACGGGCCGGGTACGAGCAGTACTTC. The full variable domain, with the rest looked up from reference TRBV2 and TRBJ2-7, is EPEVTQTPSHQVTQMGQEVILRCVPISNHLYFYWYRQILGQKVEFLVSFYNNEISEKSEIFDDQFSVERPDGSNFTLKIRSTKLEDSAMYFCASSERAGYEQYFGPGTRLTVT.